The 8 T cell receptor beta chains below come from one sample, sequenced in a study of graft-versus-host responses after intestinal transplantation listed by TCRdb under 2021. The sample's time point label, in plain terms: cells obtained before transplantation from donor or recipient. In the mixed lymphocyte reactions, around 200,000 CFSE-labeled pre-transplant responders were plated with around 200,000 irradiated violet-dye-labeled stimulators and cultured for 5 to 6 days. The library was generated by the immunoSEQ multiplex PCR assay. TCRdb mirrors the immuneACCESS table, restricted to in-frame sequences. Some clones are absent from its copies; in checked studies, under half trace to an unresolved V gene, and the reason for the others is unknown. Within this sample are around 14,000 clones, with around 33% of them counted one time only. The ten largest clones represent 1.9% of the sample. The sample in question was alloreactive CD8+ T cells from a mixed lymphocyte reaction culture, obtained before intestinal transplant. The cell subset or site label, as the study defines it: CFSE-low proliferating T cells sorted from roughly 6-day pre-transplant mixed lymphocyte reaction (GvH or HvG direction). The receptors shown here come from a human patient who received an intestinal transplant.

The chain has TRBV9 and TRBJ1-4; D is perhaps TRBD1 (6 bases). Between the trimmed V and J ends, which lost 2 bases and 8 bases, there was a span of 16 bases. The CDR3 covers 15 residues. Germline V gives CDR1 SGDLS, CDR2 YYNGEE. The CDR3 coding sequence is TGTGCCAGCAGCGTGGATTTTGGGGGCTACGAAAAACTGTTTTTT. This codes for CASSVDFGGYEKLFF. Full variable domain (outside the CDR3, taken from reference TRBV9 and TRBJ1-4): DSGVTQTPKHLITATGQRVTLRCSPRSGDLSVYWYQQSLDQGLQFLIQYYNGEERAKGNILERFSAQQFPDLHSELNLSSLELGDSALYFCASSVDFGGYEKLFFGSGTQLSVL.

This clone appeared a few times. The gene calls are TRBV30 and TRBJ2-7; a possible D gene is TRBD1 (6 bases). Per germline, CDR1 GTSNPN and CDR2 SVGIG (reference sequence). The V end was cut by 1 base, the J end by 3 bases, with 16 bases between. CDR3 length: 15 amino acids. In DNA form, the CDR3 reads TGTGCCTGGAGTGAACAGGGCTTACTTTTCTACGAGCAGTACTTC. Amino acid sequence: CAWSEQGLLFYEQYF.

The sample holds a few counts of this clone. The chain links TRBV30 to TRBJ2-1, with 8 bases matching TRBD1. The CDR3 spans 13 residues. Germline-derived CDR1 and CDR2 are GTSNPN and SVGIG (reference sequence). Trimming cost V 7 bases and J 9 bases; bases outside gene matches: 11. CDR3 protein: CASSGGSAGEQFF. The CDR3 DNA reads TGTGCCTCCTCAGGGGGCTCGGCGGGTGAGCAGTTCTTC.

This clone was recorded once. This chain links TRBV7-9 with TRBJ2-7; weak D call: TRBD2 (5 bases). Germline CDR1 reads SEHNR; CDR2 reads FQNEAQ (reference sequence). CDR3 size: 12 residues. V gave up 6 bases and J gave up 4 bases, with 10 bases separating them. The CDR3 DNA follows: TGTGCCAGCAGATTACTAGGTTACGAGCAGTACTTC. It codes for CASRLLGYEQYF.

The J gene is TRBJ2-7, the V gene TRBV7-2, with D possibly being TRBD1 (8 bases). The V and J ends lost 5 bases and 0 bases respectively, with 17 bases between them. Germline V gene lookup returns CDR1 SGHTA and CDR2 FQGNSA. The CDR3 runs 16 residues. CDR3 nucleotide sequence: TGTGCCAGCAGCCTGAAACAGGGGGGGAGCTCCTACGAGCAGTACTTC. Its protein is CASSLKQGGSSYEQYF.

This clone was counted between two and nine times. V is TRBV7-9 and J is TRBJ2-5, with D perhaps TRBD1 (6 bases). This CDR3 has 15 amino acids. Trimming removed 5 bases at V and 5 bases at J, with 18 bases between. Germline V gene lookup returns CDR1 SEHNR and CDR2 FQNEAQ (reference sequence). CDR3 amino acids: CASSLPLGAHETQYF. The CDR3 coding sequence is TGTGCCAGCAGCCTTCCCCTGGGGGCCCATGAGACCCAGTACTTC.

The chain is built from TRBV4-1 and TRBJ1-2; possible D gene TRBD1, 6 bases. With 3 bases removed from V and 4 bases from J, the gap between germline ends came to 18 bases. The CDR3 runs 16 residues. Germline lookup yields CDR1 MGHRA and CDR2 YSYEKL. The CDR3 DNA sequence: TGCGCCAGCAGCCACGTGGGGGTCAGGGACATCTATGGCTACACCTTC. Protein sequence: CASSHVGVRDIYGYTF.

Sample share makes this clone medium-sized. The CDR3 spells CASSQGTGWNNEQFF. CDR3 DNA: TGCGCCAGCAGCCAAGGGACAGGCTGGAACAATGAGCAGTTCTTC. This sequence joins TRBV4-3 and TRBJ2-1; TRBD1 aligns across 7 bases. Unmatched junction bases numbered 5, after V lost 1 base and J lost 5 bases. The CDR3 loop spans 15 amino acids. Germline CDR1 reads LGHNA; CDR2 reads YSLEER.